These 24 T cell receptor beta chains came from one sample sequenced in a study of cytomegalovirus exposure and HLA in healthy donors. Libraries were prepared by immunoSEQ multiplex PCR; TCRdb keeps only in-frame clonotypes and omits some of them. The sample yields about 130,000 clones, 90% to 97% seen once. The sequencing sample was made of PBMCs. The source of these receptors is a young man in good health and CMV-seronegative.

V is TRBV29-1 and J is TRBJ1-5; D is undetermined. The germline V and J ends were trimmed by 4 bases and 2 bases, with 9 bases remaining between them. Germline CDR1 is SQVTM and CDR2 is ANQGSEA. CDR3 size: 13 residues. DNA for the CDR3: TGCAGCGTTGGAGGGTTCCGCAATCAGCCCCAGCATTTT. Its protein product is CSVGGFRNQPQHF.

The chain is built from TRBV5-6 and TRBJ1-2; 7 bases map to TRBD1. Germline trimming cut 4 bases from V and 12 bases from J; bases unmatched to any gene: 12. Germline CDR1 is SGHDT and CDR2 is YYEEEE. This CDR3 has 13 residues. The CDR3 is CASSQFENRGHTF. CDR3 bases: TGTGCCAGCAGCCAATTCGAGAACAGGGGACACACCTTC.

This chain uses TRBV2 with TRBJ1-5; D might be TRBD1 (5 bases). Germline V gene data show CDR1 as SNHLY and CDR2 as FYNNEI. The CDR3 contains 14 residues. Trimming left V 8 bases short and J 4 bases short, with 15 bases between. CDR3 sequence: CASSMGGLNQPQHF. The CDR3 bases are TGTGCCAGCTCAATGGGGGGGTTAAATCAGCCCCAGCATTTT.

The rearrangement uses TRBV5-4 and TRBJ1-2; D unclear. This CDR3 comprises 15 residues. V was pared by 0 bases and J by 6 bases, with 15 bases between. The V gene's germline CDR1 is SGHNT and CDR2 YYREEE (reference sequence). The DNA for the CDR3 is TGTGCCAGCAGCTTGGGCCCCGTCACAGCCCATGGCTACACCTTC. It encodes CASSLGPVTAHGYTF.

The rearrangement uses TRBV7-3 and TRBJ2-3; 7 nucleotides align to TRBD2. V dropped 3 bases and J dropped 6; count of bases not matched to a gene: 9. Germline V gene data show CDR1 as SGHTA and CDR2 as FQGTGA. The CDR3 spans 15 residues. The CDR3 DNA is TGTGCCAGCAGCTTCGGACTAGGGGCCGGGGATACGCAGTATTTT. It is translated as CASSFGLGAGDTQYF. The whole variable domain, filled in from reference TRBV7-3 and TRBJ2-3, reads GAGVSQTPSNKVTEKGKYVELRCDPISGHTALYWYRQSLGQGPEFLIYFQGTGAADDSGLPNDRFFAVRPEGSVSTLKIQRTERGDSAVYLCASSFGLGAGDTQYFGPGTRLTVL.

The J gene is TRBJ1-5, the V gene TRBV5-6, with D perhaps TRBD1 (5 bases). The CDR3 covers 15 residues. The germline V gene encodes CDR1 SGHDT and CDR2 YYEEEE. Trimming shortened V by 0 bases and J by 3 bases, and 10 bases separated the two germline ends. DNA of the CDR3: TGTGCCAGCAGCTTGGGGACGGGGGACAATCAGCCCCAGCATTTT. This sequence encodes CASSLGTGDNQPQHF.

The chain combines TRBV19 with TRBJ2-2; TRBD1 might be the D (6 bases). Germline CDR1 is LNHDA and CDR2 is SQIVND (reference sequence). Trimming cost V 9 bases and J 4 bases, with 18 bases left between them. This CDR3 region has 15 residues. The CDR3 bases are TGTGCCAGCACACTGGGGGCAGCACCCACCGGGGAGCTGTTTTTT. Translated, it gives CASTLGAAPTGELFF.

The CDR3 coding sequence is TGTGCCAGCAGCCGCCCCCAGGCCCGAACCTACGAGCAGTACTTC. It translates to CASSRPQARTYEQYF. J is TRBJ2-7 and V is TRBV7-8, with D hard to call. Trimming left V 5 bases short and J 2 bases short, with 16 bases between. Germline loops: CDR1 SGHVS, CDR2 FQNEAQ. This CDR3 spans 15 amino acids.

V usage is TRBV30 and J usage is TRBJ2-1; 8 bases align to TRBD2. Looked up from germline, CDR1 is GTSNPN and CDR2 is SVGIG (reference sequence). The CDR3 sequence is 15 residues long. The trim removed 2 bases at V and 10 bases at J, leaving 13 bases unmatched. Here the CDR3 reads CAWSSGASGPREQFF. The CDR3 DNA sequence: TGTGCCTGGAGTAGTGGGGCTAGCGGGCCCCGGGAGCAGTTCTTC.

The chain couples TRBV6-5 to TRBJ2-1, with a tentative D call TRBD2 (5 bases). Germline V gives CDR1 MNHEY, CDR2 SVGAGI. CDR3 length: 14 residues. Trimming cost V 2 bases and J 8 bases, with 13 bases left between them. The CDR3 bases are TGTGCCAGCAGTTACGGGCCGACTACCTATGAGCAGTTCTTC. Amino acids: CASSYGPTTYEQFF.

The V and J genes are TRBV5-1 and TRBJ1-2; D unclear. The CDR3 consists of 12 residues. With 4 bases removed from V and 4 bases from J, the gap between germline ends came to 8 bases. The germline V gene encodes CDR1 SGHRS and CDR2 YFSETQ. CDR3 sequence reads: CASSDTAYGYTF. The CDR3 DNA sequence: TGCGCCAGCAGCGACACCGCCTATGGCTACACCTTC.

The chain joins TRBV4-3 to TRBJ1-3; maybe TRBD1 (5 bases). Germline V gene lookup returns CDR1 LGHNA and CDR2 YSLEER. V gave up 0 bases and J gave up 2 bases, with 20 bases separating them. The length of the CDR3 is 19 residues. Written as DNA, the CDR3 is TGCGCCAGCAGCCAAGAACGGCCGACGCAGGGTCGGGCTGGAAACACCATATATTTT. It yields the protein CASSQERPTQGRAGNTIYF.

The chain has TRBV28 and TRBJ1-1, with D uncertain. V was cut by 9 bases and J by 1 base, with 12 bases left in between. Germline-derived CDR1 and CDR2 are MDHEN and SYDVKM. This CDR3 has 13 residues. CDR3 bases: TGTGCCAGTGAGGTCGAGACGAACACTGAAGCTTTCTTT. As protein: CASEVETNTEAFF. Full variable domain (rest looked up from reference TRBV28 and TRBJ1-1): DVKVTQSSRYLVKRTGEKVFLECVQDMDHENMFWYRQDPGLGLRLIYFSYDVKMKEKGDIPEGYSVSREKKERFSLILESASTNQTSMYLCASEVETNTEAFFGQGTRLTVV.

The chain has TRBV28 and TRBJ1-1; D is uncertain. Germline lookup yields CDR1 MDHEN and CDR2 SYDVKM. CDR3 length equals 16 residues. Trimming pared 4 bases from V and 6 bases from J, leaving 21 bases between. As DNA, the CDR3 is TGTGCCAGCAGTTACCGAGTAACCCGGACGGAGGCTGAAGCTTTCTTT. This encodes CASSYRVTRTEAEAFF.

J is TRBJ2-7 and V is TRBV7-6; D perhaps matches TRBD2 (5 bases). The CDR3 length is 15 residues. Germline CDR1 is SGHVS and CDR2 is FNYEAQ. With 2 bases removed from V and 2 bases from J, the gap between germline ends came to 13 bases. The CDR3 here is CASSLTATGTYEQYF. CDR3 bases: TGTGCCAGCAGCTTAACGGCAACGGGAACCTACGAGCAGTACTTC.

The CDR3 nucleotides read TGTGCCAGCAGTTTAAAGGGGGTTAATCAGCCCCAGCATTTT. Translated, it gives CASSLKGVNQPQHF. The chain links TRBV27 to TRBJ1-5; TRBD1 is a possible D gene (6 bases). From germline, CDR1 is MNHEY and CDR2 SMNVEV (reference sequence). Trimming removed 2 bases from V and 4 bases from J, with 9 bases in between. The CDR3 has 14 amino acids.

This chain connects TRBV11-2 to TRBJ2-3; D is perhaps TRBD2 (5 bases). The CDR3 runs 15 residues. V was trimmed by 3 bases and J by 0 bases, leaving 10 bases between them. Germline loops: CDR1 SGHAT, CDR2 FQNNGV. The CDR3 region has the DNA TGTGCCAGCAGCTTCAACGGGATTAGCACAGATACGCAGTATTTT. It yields the protein CASSFNGISTDTQYF. Variable domain in full (rest from reference TRBV11-2 and TRBJ2-3): EAGVAQSPRYKIIEKRQSVAFWCNPISGHATLYWYQQILGQGPKLLIQFQNNGVVDDSQLPKDRFSAERLKGVDSTLKIQPAKLEDSAVYLCASSFNGISTDTQYFGPGTRLTVL.

This chain links TRBV9 with TRBJ2-5; perhaps TRBD1 as D (6 bases). V gave up 7 bases and J gave up 2 bases, with 15 bases separating them. CDR1 is SGDLS, CDR2 YYNGEE, per germline. The CDR3 is made up of 14 amino acids. Written as DNA, the CDR3 is TGTGCCAGCTCCCGGACAGTTGGGCAAGAGACCCAGTACTTC. This codes for CASSRTVGQETQYF.

CDR3 sequence: CASTGMNTEAFF. The CDR3 region has the DNA TGTGCCAGCACAGGTATGAACACTGAAGCTTTCTTT. The V call is TRBV27, the J call TRBJ1-1, with D hard to call. V was clipped by 7 bases and J by 0 bases, with 6 bases between them. This CDR3 region has 12 residues. Looked up from germline, CDR1 is MNHEY and CDR2 is SMNVEV (reference sequence).

The gene calls are TRBV27 and TRBJ2-7; TRBD1 matches 12 bases. Looked up from germline, CDR1 is MNHEY and CDR2 is SMNVEV (reference sequence). This CDR3 has 14 residues. After removal of 6 bases from V and 7 bases from J, the junction contained 7 bases not matched to a gene. CDR3 DNA sequence: TGTGCCAGCAGACCCTGGGACAGGGGGCTGGAGCAGTACTTC. Its translation: CASRPWDRGLEQYF.

The chain joins TRBV2 to TRBJ2-1; TRBD2 matches 14 bases. The CDR3 sequence is 13 residues long. Germline V lookup: CDR1 SNHLY, CDR2 FYNNEI. The V segment lost 10 bases and the J segment 7 bases; nucleotides outside the gene matches: 3. In DNA, the CDR3 is TGTGCCACCGGGACTAGCGGGAGAAATGAGCAGTTCTTC. It encodes CATGTSGRNEQFF.

The V and J genes are TRBV30 and TRBJ1-2, with TRBD1 identical over 7 bases. Losses at the gene ends were 6 bases for V and 4 bases for J; bases not matched to a gene: 8. Per germline, CDR1 GTSNPN and CDR2 SVGIG (reference sequence). This CDR3 spans 13 amino acids. The CDR3 nucleotides are TGTGCCTGCACGACAGGGTGGGTCTATGGCTACACCTTC. This translates into CACTTGWVYGYTF. The whole variable domain, remainder taken from reference TRBV30 and TRBJ1-2, is SQTIHQWPATLVQPVGSPLSLECTVEGTSNPNLYWYRQAAGRGLQLLFYSVGIGQISSEVPQNLSASRPQDRQFILSSKKLLLSDSGFYLCACTTGWVYGYTFGSGTRLTVV.

The chain carries TRBV5-1 and TRBJ2-2; D perhaps matches TRBD1 (5 bases). CDR3 length: 17 residues. Germline assignment: CDR1 SGHRS and CDR2 YFSETQ. The V end was cut by 0 bases, the J end by 7 bases, with 19 bases between. This CDR3 is CASSLVLVGGAGGELFF. The CDR3 DNA is TGCGCCAGCAGCTTGGTCCTCGTCGGTGGGGCAGGCGGGGAGCTGTTTTTT.

The chain couples TRBV4-1 to TRBJ2-2; D might be TRBD2 (5 bases). Germline lookup yields CDR1 MGHRA and CDR2 YSYEKL. The CDR3 length is 13 residues. Between the trimmed V and J ends, which lost 4 bases and 7 bases, there was a span of 10 bases. The CDR3 DNA reads as TGCGCCAGCAGCCGAAATGAGGGCGGGGAGCTGTTTTTT. This encodes CASSRNEGGELFF.